The 24 T cell receptor beta chains reported below all come from one sample, sequenced in a study of OX40 agonist ivuxolimab in advanced cancers. Profiling relied on immunoSEQ multiplex PCR, and the TCRdb table lists in-frame clones only, not all of them. The table lists about 7,900 clones, roughly 87% of them singletons. This specimen consisted of CD4+ or CD8+ T cells sorted from blood, obtained in a trial of the OX40 agonist ivuxolimab. These receptors all come from an adult with an advanced solid tumor such as melanoma, head and neck, liver or kidney cancer.

V gene TRBV30 combines with J gene TRBJ2-7; 8 nucleotides line up with TRBD1. The V segment lost 5 bases and the J segment 6 bases; nucleotides outside the gene matches: 12. This CDR3 is 14 amino acids long. Germline loops: CDR1 GTSNPN, CDR2 SVGIG (reference sequence). The CDR3 DNA sequence: TGTGCCTGGGGGGACGGGACAGGCCTTCTCGAGCAGTACTTC. Its protein is CAWGDGTGLLEQYF.

V gene TRBV28 combines with J gene TRBJ2-1; TRBD1 matches at 12 bases. V shed 3 bases, J shed 4 bases, and the junction held 10 bases outside the gene matches. Looked up from germline, CDR1 is MDHEN and CDR2 is SYDVKM. This CDR3 is built from 18 residues. The CDR3, as DNA: TGTGCCAGCAGTTTCCCCGGGACAGGGGGCTTTCATTACAATGAGCAGTTCTTC. Its translation: CASSFPGTGGFHYNEQFF.

The chain has TRBV2 and TRBJ1-4; D is unclear. The CDR3 contains 14 residues. The V end was cut by 4 bases, the J end by 0 bases, with 6 bases between. Germline assignment: CDR1 SNHLY and CDR2 FYNNEI. The CDR3 reads CASSGVATNEKLFF. CDR3 sequence (DNA): TGTGCCAGCAGTGGGGTTGCAACTAATGAAAAACTGTTTTTT.

The gene calls are TRBV27 and TRBJ2-7, with a tentative D call TRBD2 (5 bases). The CDR3 sequence is 12 residues long. V lost 1 base to trimming and J lost 7 bases, with 8 bases between them. Germline V gives CDR1 MNHEY, CDR2 SMNVEV (reference sequence). The CDR3 protein is CASSLLGREQYF. The CDR3 bases are TGTGCCAGCAGTTTATTGGGGAGAGAGCAGTACTTC.

The V and J genes are TRBV7-6 and TRBJ2-1; 9 bases map to TRBD2. Trimming removed 2 bases from V and 8 bases from J; junction bases left unmatched: 4. Germline V gives CDR1 SGHVS, CDR2 FNYEAQ. The CDR3 has 14 amino acids. The CDR3 here is CASSLLAGLDEQFF. DNA for the CDR3: TGTGCCAGCAGCTTACTAGCGGGACTAGATGAGCAGTTCTTC.

The chain uses TRBV7-2 and TRBJ2-7, with a tentative D call TRBD1 (6 bases). The CDR3 totals 14 residues. Trimming took 0 bases from V and 3 from J, leaving 9 bases between them. CDR1 is SGHTA and CDR2 is FQGNSA in the germline V gene. CDR3 in DNA: TGTGCCAGCAGCTTAGCGTTAGGGGGCTACGAGCAGTACTTC. Translated: CASSLALGGYEQYF.

This chain connects TRBV29-1 to TRBJ1-1; 7 positions match TRBD1. The J segment lost 5 bases and the V segment lost 7 bases, leaving 1 base of the junction unmatched. The CDR3 loop spans 10 amino acids. Germline CDR1 reads SQVTM; CDR2 reads ANQGSEA. The CDR3 sequence: CSAGGTEAFF. CDR3 bases: TGCAGCGCAGGGGGAACTGAAGCTTTCTTT.

The chain employs TRBV4-1 and TRBJ2-7; a weak D match, TRBD2 (5 bases). This CDR3 is 15 amino acids long. Trimming took off 0 bases at V and 4 bases at J, with 13 bases between the two ends. Germline loops: CDR1 MGHRA, CDR2 YSYEKL. The chain's CDR3 is CASSQEGSPLYEQYF. The CDR3 DNA sequence: TGCGCCAGCAGCCAAGAAGGGAGCCCCCTTTACGAGCAGTACTTC.

The rearrangement joins TRBV19 to TRBJ2-4; D uncertain. This CDR3 spans 16 amino acids. V gave up 5 bases and J gave up 0 bases, with 14 bases separating them. CDR1 and CDR2 from the germline V gene are LNHDA and SQIVND (reference sequence). The CDR3 spells CASSQDLELAKNIQYF. CDR3 DNA sequence: TGTGCCAGTAGTCAGGACCTGGAATTAGCCAAAAACATTCAGTACTTC.

The table lists this clone with a count of one. In DNA form, the CDR3 reads TGTGCCAGCAGCTTACGACAGGGCCACGAGCAGTACTTC. This sequence encodes CASSLRQGHEQYF. The chain uses TRBV5-6 and TRBJ2-7; 7 positions agree with TRBD1. This CDR3 contains 13 residues. CDR1 is SGHDT, CDR2 YYEEEE, per germline. V was pared by 2 bases and J by 5 bases, with 4 bases of the junction left unmatched.

The CDR3 sequence: CASRGSGYSGRLGADTQYF. In DNA form, the CDR3 reads TGTGCCAGCAGGGGATCGGGGTATAGCGGGAGGCTCGGAGCAGATACGCAGTATTTT. The V call is TRBV5-4, the J call TRBJ2-3; TRBD2 matches 10 bases. The CDR3 has 19 amino acids. Germline-derived CDR1 and CDR2 are SGHNT and YYREEE (reference sequence). With V trimmed by 5 bases and J by 4 bases, 19 bases remained unmatched.

The chain recombines TRBV7-8 with TRBJ2-2; possible D gene TRBD2, 6 bases. The V end lost 4 bases, the J end lost 7 bases, and 16 bases lay between the germline ends. CDR1 and CDR2 (germline): SGHVS, FQNEAQ. The CDR3 has 15 amino acids. CDR3 coding DNA: TGTGCCAGCAGCTCTAGACTAGGCAGTGGCGGGGAGCTGTTTTTT. This codes for CASSSRLGSGGELFF.

This chain links TRBV28 with TRBJ2-3; D is ambiguous. Between the trimmed V and J ends, which lost 3 bases and 1 base, there was a span of 8 bases. The CDR3 runs 14 residues. Germline V gives CDR1 MDHEN, CDR2 SYDVKM. CDR3 DNA: TGTGCCAGCAGTTTTGGGCAGGGCACAGATACGCAGTATTTT. Translation: CASSFGQGTDTQYF.

This chain uses TRBV28 with TRBJ1-3; no reliable D call. Per germline, CDR1 MDHEN and CDR2 SYDVKM. V was clipped by 1 base and J by 0 bases, with 19 bases between them. CDR3 length equals 19 residues. The CDR3 spells CASSLSVWRWRDSGNTIYF. CDR3 sequence (DNA): TGTGCCAGCAGTTTATCGGTGTGGCGGTGGCGGGACTCTGGAAACACCATATATTTT. The full variable domain, rest sourced from reference TRBV28 and TRBJ1-3, is DVKVTQSSRYLVKRTGEKVFLECVQDMDHENMFWYRQDPGLGLRLIYFSYDVKMKEKGDIPEGYSVSREKKERFSLILESASTNQTSMYLCASSLSVWRWRDSGNTIYFGEGSWLTVV.

The chain combines TRBV14 with TRBJ2-1, with D uncertain. Germline lookup yields CDR1 SGHDN and CDR2 FVKESK. V was pared by 3 bases and J by 5 bases, with 8 bases between. The CDR3 is 13 amino acids. This CDR3 reads CASSHFFDNEQFF. The DNA for the CDR3 is TGTGCCAGCAGCCATTTTTTTGACAATGAGCAGTTCTTC.

The rearrangement joins TRBV6-1 to TRBJ2-7; tentative D call: TRBD2 (5 bases). This CDR3 is built from 13 residues. Trimming took 8 bases from V and 3 from J, leaving 14 bases between them. Looked up from germline, CDR1 is MNHNS and CDR2 is SASEGT. The CDR3 here is CASCTSAHYEQYF. Written as DNA, the CDR3 is TGTGCCAGCTGTACTAGTGCTCACTACGAGCAGTACTTC.

In nucleotides, the CDR3 is TGTGCCAGCAGCCACTATACCGGGGAGCTGTTTTTT. Protein sequence: CASSHYTGELFF. The gene calls are TRBV11-1 and TRBJ2-2; D unclear. This CDR3 is built from 12 residues. The germline V gene encodes CDR1 SGHAT and CDR2 FQDESV (reference sequence). Trimming shortened V by 5 bases and J by 5 bases, and 6 bases separated the two germline ends. Looking up the rest from reference TRBV11-1 and TRBJ2-2 gives the full variable domain: EAEVAQSPRYKITEKSQAVAFWCDPISGHATLYWYRQILGQGPELLVQFQDESVVDDSQLPKDRFSAERLKGVDSTLKIQPAELGDSAMYLCASSHYTGELFFGEGSRLTVL.

The chain carries TRBV28 and TRBJ2-2; D is possibly TRBD1 (6 bases). Trimming removed 5 bases at V and 4 bases at J, with 17 bases between. The CDR3 contains 16 residues. Germline CDR1 reads MDHEN; CDR2 reads SYDVKM. The CDR3 region has the DNA TGTGCCAGCAGTGTTACAGGGACGGCGGCCACCGGGGAGCTGTTTTTT. Its protein is CASSVTGTAATGELFF.

The rearrangement joins TRBV19 to TRBJ2-7; the D gene could be TRBD1 or TRBD2 (5 bases each). Looked up from germline, CDR1 is LNHDA and CDR2 is SQIVND (reference sequence). This CDR3 comprises 13 residues. V lost 3 bases, J lost 0 bases, and 6 bases lay in between. This CDR3 is CASSMRGSYEQYF. CDR3 sequence (DNA): TGTGCCAGTAGTATGAGGGGCTCCTACGAGCAGTACTTC.

The chain joins TRBV6-5 to TRBJ1-2; TRBD1 might be the D (5 bases). The CDR3 spans 14 residues. V was clipped by 0 bases and J by 6 bases, with 11 bases between them. Germline values: CDR1 MNHEY, CDR2 SVGAGI. The CDR3, as DNA: TGTGCCAGCAGTTACTCCCGGCAGGGAGATGGCTACACCTTC. Residues: CASSYSRQGDGYTF.

This clone appeared a single time. V usage is TRBV7-9 and J usage is TRBJ2-7; D may match TRBD1 or TRBD2 (5 bases each). The CDR3 is 16 amino acids. V was clipped by 5 bases and J by 1 base, with 18 bases between them. CDR1 is SEHNR and CDR2 is FQNEAQ in the germline V gene (reference sequence). CDR3 nucleotides: TGTGCCAGCAGCCTGCGGCCCGGGGCCGTATCCTACGAGCAGTACTTC. It yields the protein CASSLRPGAVSYEQYF.

The chain joins TRBV28 to TRBJ1-1; TRBD1 might be the D (5 bases). The CDR3 is 16 amino acids. V was trimmed by 6 bases and J by 1 base, leaving 18 bases between them. Germline V lookup: CDR1 MDHEN, CDR2 SYDVKM. The CDR3 loop is CASRPDWGGTNTEAFF. The CDR3 bases are TGTGCCAGCAGGCCAGACTGGGGGGGAACGAACACTGAAGCTTTCTTT.

This clone appeared a single time. The chain combines TRBV10-2 with TRBJ2-2; D uncertain. V shed 0 bases and J shed 7 bases, with 9 bases lying between them. Germline V gene lookup returns CDR1 WSHSY and CDR2 SAAADI. The CDR3 covers 14 residues. As DNA, the CDR3 is TGCGCCAGCAGTGAGTCGATCTCAATCGGGGAGCTGTTTTTT. This sequence encodes CASSESISIGELFF.

The chain recombines TRBV9 with TRBJ1-2, with D tentatively TRBD1 (6 bases). V was pared by 4 bases and J by 0 bases, with 13 bases between. The CDR3 totals 15 residues. CDR1 is SGDLS, CDR2 YYNGEE, per germline. The CDR3 loop is CASSPQGRANYGYTF. The CDR3 DNA is TGTGCCAGCAGCCCACAGGGAAGAGCTAACTATGGCTACACCTTC.